The 23 T cell receptor beta chains given below trace back to one sample, sequenced in a study of T cells in Graves' hyperthyroidism and ophthalmopathy. The investigators amplified TCR beta CDR3 regions from RNA transcripts. TCR CDR3 underwent first-round RT-PCR with the HTBI primer set. One entry per CDR3 protein, called by TCRdb with MiXCR from the multiplex PCR reads. The table includes 300,000 to 400,000 distinct CDR3 sequences, roughly 18% detected once. Sequencing used blood. The receptors come from a woman aged 50 to 60 with Graves' hyperthyroidism.

At least ten counts were recorded for this clonotype. The chain has TRBV18 and TRBJ2-3; TRBD2 matches at 10 bases. The germline gives CDR1 KGHSH, CDR2 LQKENI. This CDR3 comprises 14 residues. With V trimmed by 3 bases and J by 7 bases, 4 bases remained unmatched. CDR3 region: CASSPGTSEHTQYF. CDR3 bases: TGTGCCAGCTCACCCGGGACTAGCGAACATACGCAGTATTTT.

This clonotype has more than one count but fewer than ten. The gene calls are TRBV15 and TRBJ1-2; D gene unclear. This CDR3 has 13 amino acids. Germline V CDR1 and CDR2: LNHNV, YYDKDF (reference sequence). V was shortened by 9 bases and J by 0 bases, with 11 bases between the two germline ends. CDR3 region: CATSATANYGYTF. DNA for the CDR3: TGTGCCACGAGCGCTACAGCTAACTATGGCTACACCTTC. Full variable domain (outside the CDR3, taken from reference TRBV15 and TRBJ1-2): DAMVIQNPRYQVTQFGKPVTLSCSQTLNHNVMYWYQQKSSQAPKLLFHYYDKDFNNEADTPDNFQSRRPNTSFCFLDIRSPGLGDTAMYLCATSATANYGYTFGSGTRLTVV.

There are many counts of this clonotype. This chain connects TRBV5-6 to TRBJ1-1, with 12 positions matching TRBD1. Trimming took 4 bases from V and 4 from J; bases not matched to a gene: 5. CDR1 is SGHDT, CDR2 YYEEEE, per germline. CDR3 size: 15 residues. CDR3 region: CASSGGGQGATEAFF. For the CDR3, the DNA is TGTGCCAGCAGCGGAGGGGGACAGGGGGCCACTGAAGCTTTCTTT.

In this sample, this clonotype turned up many times. The chain combines TRBV11-2 with TRBJ2-1; 12 nucleotides line up with TRBD2. The CDR3 runs to 16 residues. Trimming at V came to 2 bases and at J to 10 bases, leaving 9 bases not matched to a gene. Germline assignment: CDR1 SGHAT and CDR2 FQNNGV. The DNA for the CDR3 is TGTGCCAGCAGCTTATCTCTAGCGGGGGGGCCGCGGGAGCAGTTCTTC. Amino acid sequence: CASSLSLAGGPREQFF. The variable domain in full, completed from reference TRBV11-2 and TRBJ2-1, reads EAGVAQSPRYKIIEKRQSVAFWCNPISGHATLYWYQQILGQGPKLLIQFQNNGVVDDSQLPKDRFSAERLKGVDSTLKIQPAKLEDSAVYLCASSLSLAGGPREQFFGPGTRLTVL.

This clonotype was detected many times. The chain couples TRBV7-8 to TRBJ2-1; D is perhaps TRBD2 (7 bases). There are 14 residues in the CDR3. The ends were cut back, 2 bases at V and 5 bases at J, with 10 bases in the middle. Germline V lookup: CDR1 SGHVS, CDR2 FQNEAQ. The chain's CDR3 is CASSLLGGDNEQFF. For the CDR3, the DNA is TGTGCCAGCAGCTTATTAGGGGGGGACAATGAGCAGTTCTTC.

The chain couples TRBV25-1 to TRBJ2-3; D is undetermined. The DNA end favors TRBJ1-5, so the J call may be wrong. Germline V gives CDR1 MGHDK, CDR2 SYGVNS. This CDR3 is built from 15 residues. The CDR3 nucleotides read TGTGCCAGCAGTGAAACTCCCCTCCCCGCAGATACGCAGCATTTT. Translation gives CASSETPLPADTQHF.

V usage is TRBV4-1 and J usage is TRBJ1-5; D possibly corresponds to TRBD1 (5 bases). V was shortened by 2 bases and J by 7 bases, with 12 bases between the two germline ends. The CDR3 has 14 residues. CDR1 and CDR2 from the germline V gene are MGHRA and YSYEKL. The CDR3 region has the DNA TGCGCCAGCAGCCAAACCAGGGTATGGCAGCCCCAGCATTTT. Translating it yields CASSQTRVWQPQHF.

The chain combines TRBV20-1 with TRBJ2-1; D gene ambiguous. CDR1 and CDR2 (germline): DFQATT, SNEGSKA (reference sequence). Between the trimmed V and J ends, which lost 3 bases and 5 bases, there was a span of 11 bases. The CDR3 extends over 13 amino acids. CDR3 region: CSASVDLDNEQFF. The CDR3 region has the DNA TGCAGTGCTAGCGTAGACCTCGACAATGAGCAGTTCTTC.

The sample holds many counts of this clonotype. The chain has TRBV5-6 and TRBJ2-6; a possible D gene is TRBD2 (6 bases). This CDR3 contains 15 residues. The V gene lost 4 bases and the J gene lost 4 bases, with 12 bases spanning the gap. CDR1 SGHDT and CDR2 YYEEEE come from the germline V gene. The CDR3 sequence is CASSGAGGGANVLTF. The CDR3 region has the DNA TGTGCCAGCAGCGGGGCTGGAGGGGGGGCCAACGTCCTGACTTTC.

This clonotype was found a few times. J is TRBJ2-3 and V is TRBV6-1; tentative D call: TRBD2 (7 bases). CDR3 size: 16 residues. CDR1 and CDR2 from the germline V gene are MNHNS and SASEGT. Trimming took 10 bases from V and 0 from J, leaving 20 bases between them. The CDR3 is CATSRGGGDSTDTQYF. The CDR3 coding sequence is TGTGCCACCAGCAGGGGCGGGGGAGATAGCACAGATACGCAGTATTTT.

V usage is TRBV6-1 and J usage is TRBJ1-1, with a tentative D call TRBD1 (6 bases). V lost 6 bases, J lost 4 bases, and 15 bases lay in between. Germline lookup yields CDR1 MNHNS and CDR2 SASEGT. This CDR3 has 14 amino acids. DNA for the CDR3: TGTGCCAGCAGCACGGGACAATCGTCCACTGAAGCTTTCTTT. Translating gives CASSTGQSSTEAFF.

This clonotype has a handful of counts. The chain uses TRBV4-1 and TRBJ1-2, with a weak D call TRBD1 (5 bases). V dropped 5 bases and J dropped 8 bases, with 24 bases sitting between them. Germline CDR1 and CDR2: MGHRA and YSYEKL. This CDR3 is 16 amino acids long. In DNA form, the CDR3 reads TGCGCCAGCAGCTCGGGGAAATACGGCAGGGAGTTCGGCTACACCTTC. Its translation is CASSSGKYGREFGYTF.

This clonotype was recorded at least ten times. The rearrangement uses TRBV12-3 or TRBV12-4 and TRBJ2-1; possibly TRBD1 or TRBD2 for D (5 bases each). The V gene lost 7 bases and the J gene lost 6 bases, with 25 bases spanning the gap. The CDR3 has 17 amino acids. CDR3 sequence (DNA): TGTGCCAGCACGCTCTCGTTGGGGGTTCAAGCGGCCAATGAGCAGTTCTTC. This codes for CASTLSLGVQAANEQFF.

This clonotype was seen a handful of times. This chain uses TRBV27 with TRBJ2-1; D gene ambiguous. V gave up 6 bases and J gave up 6 bases, with 9 bases separating them. This CDR3 has 12 amino acids. The germline V gene has CDR1 MNHEY and CDR2 SMNVEV (reference sequence). CDR3 DNA: TGTGCCAGCAGGGCCAACTTCAATGAGCAGTTCTTC. The encoded protein is CASRANFNEQFF.

V is TRBV20-1 and J is TRBJ2-1; 12 nucleotides align to TRBD2. The CDR3 has 16 residues. Germline V gives CDR1 DFQATT, CDR2 SNEGSKA (reference sequence). V was clipped by 0 bases and J by 7 bases; unmatched bases: 7. CDR3 region: CSAREYITSGRNEQFF. In nucleotides, the CDR3 is TGCAGTGCTAGAGAGTATATAACTAGCGGGAGGAATGAGCAGTTCTTC.

The rearrangement links TRBV30 to TRBJ1-4, with D unclear. The CDR3 loop spans 12 amino acids. The V and J ends lost 2 bases and 14 bases respectively, with 15 bases between them. The germline V gene has CDR1 GTSNPN and CDR2 SVGIG (reference sequence). CDR3 sequence: CAWSTSPVGLFF. Here the CDR3 DNA reads TGTGCCTGGAGTACCAGCCCAGTTGGTCTGTTTTTT.

V and J are TRBV20-1 and TRBJ2-7; no clear D gene. V gave up 4 bases and J gave up 2 bases, with 9 bases separating them. From germline, CDR1 is DFQATT and CDR2 SNEGSKA (reference sequence). This CDR3 contains 12 residues. The CDR3 DNA reads TGCAGTGCTAAGGGCGGAACCTACGAGCAGTACTTC. Amino acid sequence: CSAKGGTYEQYF.

In its sample, this clonotype was seen once. This rearrangement joins TRBV6-1 to TRBJ2-6; D remains unclear. From germline, CDR1 is MNHNS and CDR2 SASEGT. V dropped 1 base and J dropped 3 bases, with 7 bases sitting between them. The CDR3 runs 15 residues. This chain's CDR3 is CASSEDPSGANVLTF. The CDR3 nucleotides are TGTGCCAGCAGTGAAGACCCTAGTGGGGCCAACGTCCTGACTTTC.

The rearrangement links TRBV4-1 to TRBJ1-2; 7 bases are shared with TRBD1. The CDR3 has 16 amino acids. CDR1 is MGHRA and CDR2 is YSYEKL in the germline V gene. Trimming took 6 bases from V and 5 from J; bases not matched to a gene: 15. CDR3 coding DNA: TGCGCCAGCAGGGAGGGGGTGGAGGGGGCTTTGTATGGCTACACCTTC. Residues: CASREGVEGALYGYTF.

This chain uses TRBV14 with TRBJ2-7; no firm D call. Trimming shortened V by 2 bases and J by 0 bases, and 8 bases separated the two germline ends. CDR1 is SGHDN and CDR2 is FVKESK in the germline V gene. The CDR3 runs 14 residues. The CDR3 region has the DNA TGTGCCAGCAGCCAAATGCGGAGCTCCTACGAGCAGTACTTC. Translating it yields CASSQMRSSYEQYF.

The genes are TRBV28 and TRBJ1-5, with a possible D match to TRBD1 (6 bases). The CDR3 sequence is 16 residues long. Trimming took off 5 bases at V and 5 bases at J, with 19 bases between the two ends. Germline V gene data show CDR1 as MDHEN and CDR2 as SYDVKM. CDR3 region: CASSPPGGGGDQPQHF. CDR3 bases: TGTGCCAGCAGTCCCCCTGGTGGAGGGGGGGATCAGCCCCAGCATTTT.

This sequence joins TRBV7-8 and TRBJ2-5; D call uncertain. With 1 base removed from V and 1 base from J, the gap between germline ends came to 7 bases. This CDR3 spans 14 amino acids. Looked up from germline, CDR1 is SGHVS and CDR2 is FQNEAQ. The CDR3 loop reads CASSLGHLQETQYF. The DNA for the CDR3 is TGTGCCAGCAGCTTAGGCCACCTCCAAGAGACCCAGTACTTC.

The chain couples TRBV2 to TRBJ1-2; no firm D call. The CDR3 loop spans 12 amino acids. V was trimmed by 8 bases and J by 4 bases, leaving 11 bases between them. Germline V CDR1 and CDR2: SNHLY, FYNNEI. The CDR3 sequence: CASAAGLYGYTF. CDR3 DNA: TGTGCCAGCGCCGCGGGTCTCTATGGCTACACCTTC.